The 21 T cell receptor beta chains reported below all come from one sample, sequenced in a study of CD8 T cells in Susac syndrome (dated 2019 in TCRdb). The library was prepared using the immunoSEQ multiplex PCR assay. RNA was extracted using the RNeasy kit, and about 0.45 to 1 microgram was reverse transcribed with random hexamers. The public reads were run again by TCRdb, first through fastp at Q25 and then through MiXCR, and only productive beta chains were kept. Every CDR3 protein is listed once, alongside the most common genes and DNA of its rows. Recorded for this sample are 300,000 or so distinct CDR3 sequences; about 90% of them occurred a single time. Of the sample, less than 0.08% is held by the ten largest clones. Sequencing was carried out using CD4+ T cells from PBMCs. The receptors come from a human donor with multiple sclerosis.

This clonotype was seen a handful of times. The V call is TRBV30, the J call TRBJ1-2, with D maybe TRBD1 (6 bases). The CDR3 sequence is 14 residues long. Germline V gene data show CDR1 as GTSNPN and CDR2 as SVGIG (reference sequence). V was shortened by 2 bases and J by 8 bases, with 18 bases between the two germline ends. CDR3 in DNA: TGTGCCTGGAGTTACCCAATGGGGGCGCGGGGCTACACCTTC. Encoded protein: CAWSYPMGARGYTF.

The CDR3 region has the DNA TGTGCCAGCAGCAAGGGACTAGCGGGGGGTGCAGATACGCAGTATTTT. It codes for CASSKGLAGGADTQYF. The rearrangement links TRBV9 to TRBJ2-3, with 15 bases matching TRBD2. V trimming: 4 bases; J trimming: 4 bases; junction bases outside the gene matches: 4. This CDR3 comprises 16 residues. From germline, CDR1 is SGDLS and CDR2 YYNGEE.

The chain recombines TRBV7-3 with TRBJ2-3, with a tentative D call TRBD2 (6 bases). This CDR3 has 15 residues. Trimming took off 1 base at V and 4 bases at J, with 12 bases between the two ends. Germline CDR1 reads SGHTA; CDR2 reads FQGTGA. Written as DNA, the CDR3 is TGTGCCAGCAGCTTAATCGCGGGGAGGCCAGATACGCAGTATTTT. It translates to CASSLIAGRPDTQYF.

The CDR3, as DNA: TGTGCCAGCAGCGTAGGAGTCGGTACAGATACGCAGTATTTT. Its translation: CASSVGVGTDTQYF. The chain combines TRBV9 with TRBJ2-3; D not certain. In germline, CDR1 is SGDLS, CDR2 YYNGEE. There are 14 residues in the CDR3. The V and J ends lost 0 bases and 3 bases respectively, with 8 bases between them.

The V and J genes are TRBV12-3 or TRBV12-4 and TRBJ1-5; no definite D call. V lost 6 bases, J lost 4 bases, and 13 bases lay in between. This CDR3 has 14 residues. For the CDR3, the DNA is TGTGCCAGCAGCCGGGGTCTAGAAAATCAGCCCCAGCATTTT. This encodes CASSRGLENQPQHF.

Details on this clonotype: One junction end disagrees with the germline gene, perhaps due to a read error. This chain connects TRBV5-1 to TRBJ2-1, with 7 bases identical to TRBD2. Germline CDR1 SGHRS, CDR2 YFSETQ. This CDR3 region has 15 residues. The CDR3 bases are TGCGCCAGCATCTTGAGCGGGGACCACTACAATGAGCAGTTCTTC. Translated, it gives CASILSGDHYNEQFF.

This clonotype was observed a single time. The gene calls are TRBV5-1 and TRBJ2-3, with 7 bases fitting TRBD2. CDR3 length: 14 amino acids. The V gene's germline CDR1 is SGHRS and CDR2 YFSETQ. The J segment lost 1 base and the V segment lost 5 bases, leaving 4 bases of the junction unmatched. CDR3 sequence (DNA): TGCGCCAGCAGTGGCGGGAGAGGCACAGATACGCAGTATTTT. It translates to CASSGGRGTDTQYF.

This CDR3 reads CASSVLQGASTDTQYF. The CDR3 DNA is TGTGCCAGCAGCGTACTACAGGGTGCTAGCACAGATACGCAGTATTTT. The chain recombines TRBV9 with TRBJ2-3; D might be TRBD1 (6 bases). CDR3 length: 16 amino acids. Germline V lookup: CDR1 SGDLS, CDR2 YYNGEE. The V gene lost 1 base and the J gene lost 0 bases, with 12 bases spanning the gap. The full variable domain, its missing parts supplied by reference TRBV9 and TRBJ2-3, is DSGVTQTPKHLITATGQRVTLRCSPRSGDLSVYWYQQSLDQGLQFLIQYYNGEERAKGNILERFSAQQFPDLHSELNLSSLELGDSALYFCASSVLQGASTDTQYFGPGTRLTVL.

The genes are TRBV25-1 and TRBJ1-6; D not resolved. In germline, CDR1 is MGHDK, CDR2 SYGVNS. Trimming took off 5 bases at V and 8 bases at J, with 10 bases between the two ends. The CDR3 has 13 residues. The CDR3 bases are TGTGCCAGCAGTACCCGTCTTGATTCACCCCTCCACTTT. Protein: CASSTRLDSPLHF.

The chain couples TRBV12-5 to TRBJ1-1; tentative D call: TRBD1 (5 bases). Germline CDR1 reads LGHNT; CDR2 reads FRNRAP. CDR3 length equals 13 residues. V lost 0 bases to trimming and J lost 5 bases, with 7 bases between them. Here the CDR3 reads CASGLVEGTEAFF. CDR3 coding DNA: TGTGCTAGTGGTTTGGTAGAGGGGACTGAAGCTTTCTTT.

The chain links TRBV29-1 to TRBJ2-3; 13 nucleotides align to TRBD2. The V and J ends lost 4 bases and 2 bases, in that order; junction bases with no gene match: 9. Germline V gene data show CDR1 as SQVTM and CDR2 as ANQGSEA. CDR3 length: 17 amino acids. CDR3 in DNA: TGCAGCGTTGCGGGGACTAGCGGGAATGCCGACACAGATACGCAGTATTTT. Translated: CSVAGTSGNADTDTQYF.

The rearrangement uses TRBV7-9 and TRBJ2-2; no firm D call. The length of the CDR3 is 17 residues. The V end was cut by 5 bases, the J end by 3 bases, with 19 bases between. Germline V gives CDR1 SEHNR, CDR2 FQNEAQ (reference sequence). CDR3 loop: CASSPDASGSHTGELFF. Here the CDR3 DNA reads TGTGCCAGCAGCCCAGATGCTTCCGGGTCACACACCGGGGAGCTGTTTTTT.

J is TRBJ1-5 and V is TRBV30; maybe TRBD1 (5 bases). With 3 bases removed from V and 4 bases from J, the gap between germline ends came to 10 bases. CDR1 and CDR2 from the germline V gene are GTSNPN and SVGIG (reference sequence). The CDR3 totals 13 residues. The CDR3 DNA sequence: TGTGCCTGGAGCTGGGGCCAGAATCAGCCCCAGCATTTT. It codes for CAWSWGQNQPQHF.

The chain couples TRBV20-1 to TRBJ2-1, with D perhaps TRBD1 or TRBD2 (5 bases each). V was shortened by 1 base and J by 1 base, with 14 bases between the two germline ends. The CDR3 length is 16 residues. Per germline, CDR1 DFQATT and CDR2 SNEGSKA (reference sequence). CDR3 sequence reads: CSARVGVVVSYNEQFF. The CDR3, as DNA: TGCAGTGCTAGAGTGGGGGTAGTAGTGTCCTACAATGAGCAGTTCTTC.

The table lists this clonotype with a count of one. The chain is built from TRBV29-1 and TRBJ2-1; tentatively, D is TRBD1 or TRBD2 (5 bases each). Germline V gives CDR1 SQVTM, CDR2 ANQGSEA. The CDR3 totals 14 residues. V was trimmed by 6 bases and J by 4 bases, leaving 16 bases between them. CDR3 protein: CSVSRGLSYNEQFF. The CDR3 DNA follows: TGCAGCGTCTCTCGGGGCCTCTCTTACAATGAGCAGTTCTTC.

The gene calls are TRBV12-3 or TRBV12-4 and TRBJ2-2; tentatively, D is TRBD1 (5 bases). The CDR3 runs to 16 residues. V lost 6 bases, J lost 2 bases, and 16 bases lay in between. The DNA for the CDR3 is TGTGCCAGCAGCCGCAACGATCAGGGCAACACCGGGGAGCTGTTTTTT. This gives the protein CASSRNDQGNTGELFF.

The gene calls are TRBV12-3 or TRBV12-4 and TRBJ1-6; D gene ambiguous. Trimming took off 3 bases at V and 8 bases at J, with 8 bases between the two ends. This CDR3 comprises 13 residues. The DNA of the CDR3 is TGTGCCAGCAGTTTCTTAAACGATTCACCCCTCCACTTT. This encodes CASSFLNDSPLHF.

This chain joins TRBV11-2 and TRBJ2-1, with D perhaps TRBD1 or TRBD2 (5 bases each). The germline V and J ends were trimmed by 2 bases and 8 bases, with 13 bases remaining between them. This CDR3 has 14 residues. CDR1 and CDR2 from the germline V gene are SGHAT and FQNNGV. The CDR3 protein is CASSLNPRDDEQFF. As DNA, the CDR3 is TGTGCCAGCAGCTTAAATCCTCGGGACGATGAGCAGTTCTTC.

This chain uses TRBV5-6 with TRBJ1-2; tentative D call: TRBD1 (5 bases). Germline V CDR1 and CDR2: SGHDT, YYEEEE. Trimming removed 4 bases at V and 0 bases at J, with 13 bases between. The CDR3 contains 15 residues. The CDR3: CASSPVGTANYGYTF. CDR3 nucleotides: TGTGCCAGCAGCCCGGTGGGGACTGCTAACTATGGCTACACCTTC.

The rearrangement links TRBV3-1 to TRBJ1-1; 7 bases fit TRBD1. This CDR3 region has 15 residues. The germline CDR1 and CDR2 sequences are LGHDT and YNNKEL (reference sequence). V trimming: 2 bases; J trimming: 0 bases; junction bases outside the gene matches: 3. Written as DNA, the CDR3 is TGTGCCAGCAGCCAATGGGGACAGCTGAACACTGAAGCTTTCTTT. This translates into CASSQWGQLNTEAFF.

The chain carries TRBV2 and TRBJ2-1; the match to TRBD2 covers 7 bases. The CDR3 totals 15 residues. With 0 bases clipped from V and 8 bases from J, the junction kept 7 bases outside the gene matches. Germline assignment: CDR1 SNHLY and CDR2 FYNNEI. This CDR3 is CASSEALWGGDEQFF. The CDR3 DNA sequence: TGTGCCAGCAGTGAAGCGCTCTGGGGAGGGGATGAGCAGTTCTTC.